The clone carrying this T cell receptor (beta chain) has at least ten counts. The antigen remains undetermined. TCRdb reprocessed the 5' RACE reads with MiXCR, giving one entry per CDR3 protein. The repertoire holds around 670,000 distinct CDR3 sequences, around 6.1% seen once, with roughly 1.6% in the top ten. Deletions cut 0 bases from V and 1 base from J, with 7 bases between. Germline CDR1 and CDR2: SGHTA and FQGNSA. The CDR3 covers 15 residues. Healthy Caucasians made up all donors. The sample comes from a study of identical twins. Study-wide findings and caveats: Beta clonotypes that were abundant in cord blood contained fewer insertions, a pattern absent from memory repertoires. Beta out-of-frame sequences displayed a weaker excess of sharing between twins.

The origin of this receptor is a man aged 18 to 30 in good health. The chain has TRBV7-2 and TRBJ1-5; D gene ambiguous. Specimen: naive T cells sorted from blood. The CDR3 is CASSLARQSNQPQHF. As DNA, the CDR3 is TGTGCCAGCAGCTTAGCGCGTCAGAGCAATCAGCCCCAGCATTTT.